This T cell receptor beta chain derives from a study of CD8 T cells in Susac syndrome. Relapsing-remitting disease, either stable or active, was present in the multiple sclerosis controls, who were treatment-naive patients. FACS enriched CD8+ TEMRA cells, while bulk CD8+ and CD4+ were negatively isolated. The CDR3 runs to 13 residues. Germline loops: CDR1 LNHDA, CDR2 SQIVND (reference sequence). Trimming took 7 bases from V and 0 from J, leaving 10 bases between them. Random hexamers were used to reverse transcribe an amount of roughly 0.5 to 1 ug RNA. TCR beta CDR3 was amplified by immunoSEQ multiplex PCR. This amplification extended across 54 Vbeta and 13 Jbeta segments. TCRdb re-derived calls from the immunoSEQ multiplex PCR reads in MiXCR, one entry per CDR3 protein. Of around 220,000 distinct CDR3 sequences listed, 90% to 95% are singletons.

The sequence was collected from a human donor with multiple sclerosis. V and J are TRBV19 and TRBJ2-7; D not resolved. The specimen was CD8+ T cells from PBMCs. CDR3 sequence: CASTPPNSYEQYF. CDR3 in DNA: TGTGCCAGTACCCCGCCCAACTCCTACGAGCAGTACTTC.